One sample yielded the 12 T cell receptor beta chains listed below, sequenced in a study of CD8+CD57+ T cells in acquired aplastic anemia. Profiles of TCR beta VDJ and CDR3 were generated from a genomic DNA template. TCRdb called the reads again in MiXCR, with one record for every CDR3 protein. The sample includes around 140,000 distinct CDR3 sequences, 41% of them seen just once. The sequenced sample consisted of sorted CD4+, CD8+, or CD8+CD57+ T cells (not recorded which) from PBMCs. Source of these receptors: a human donor in good health, serving as a control.

This clonotype was detected ten times or more. In DNA form, the CDR3 reads TGTGCCAGCAGCCAGCAGGAAGGAGATACGCAGTATTTT. It is translated as CASSQQEGDTQYF. V usage is TRBV9 and J usage is TRBJ2-3; D ambiguous. Deletions cut 4 bases from V and 5 bases from J, with 11 bases between. The CDR3 spans 13 residues. Germline V CDR1 and CDR2: SGDLS, YYNGEE.

Ten or more counts support this clonotype. CDR3: CSARAGSNYGYTF. The CDR3 nucleotides read TGCAGTGCTAGAGCGGGCTCTAACTATGGCTACACCTTC. The chain recombines TRBV20-1 with TRBJ1-2; D not certain. Germline CDR1 and CDR2: DFQATT and SNEGSKA (reference sequence). V dropped 1 base and J dropped 0 bases, with 6 bases sitting between them. The CDR3 runs 13 residues.

The V and J genes are TRBV7-6 and TRBJ2-7; 7 nucleotides agree with TRBD2. Germline V gene data show CDR1 as SGHVS and CDR2 as FNYEAQ. The CDR3 contains 13 residues. The junction had 4 bases not matched to a gene; V was cut back by 1 base and J by 7 bases. The CDR3 sequence is CASSLERGGEQYF. The CDR3 region has the DNA TGTGCCAGCAGCTTAGAGCGGGGAGGGGAGCAGTACTTC.

As to this clonotype: A much larger clone is a single base away; this may be a read error. In nucleotides, the CDR3 is TGTGCCAGCAGCTTAGGGTCGGCCGAAACTGGGCAGTTCTTC. Translated: CASSLGSAETGQFF. J is TRBJ2-1 and V is TRBV11-2; D is unclear. CDR1 and CDR2 from the germline V gene are SGHAT and FQNNGV. The germline V and J ends were trimmed by 1 base and 12 bases, with 16 bases remaining between them. This CDR3 contains 14 residues.

This clonotype turned up a few times. One base away lies a much larger clone, so this may be a sequencing read error. This chain connects TRBV10-3 to TRBJ2-3; 10 bases are a match to TRBD2. V lost 10 bases, J lost 4 bases, and 8 bases stayed unmatched. The CDR3 consists of 14 residues. The germline gives CDR1 ENHRY, CDR2 SYGVKD. CDR3 amino acids: CATRTSGSADTQYF. The CDR3 bases are TGTGCCACCCGGACTAGCGGTAGCGCAGATACGCAGTATTTT.

There are many counts of this clonotype. J is TRBJ1-1 and V is TRBV7-9, with 7 bases that match TRBD1. CDR1 SEHNR and CDR2 FQNEAQ come from the germline V gene (reference sequence). The CDR3 totals 14 residues. V lost 8 bases to trimming and J lost 0 bases; unmatched junction nucleotides: 6. The DNA of the CDR3 is TGTGCCAGCGGGGGACAGAGCTTGAACACTGAAGCTTTCTTT. Protein product: CASGGQSLNTEAFF.

This clonotype was seen many times. A much larger clone lies a single base off, so this may be a read error. The rearrangement joins TRBV19 to TRBJ2-7; D is uncertain. V shed 8 bases and J shed 2 bases, with 10 bases lying between them. Germline CDR1 is LNHDA and CDR2 is SQIVND (reference sequence). The CDR3 consists of 12 residues. For the CDR3, the DNA is TGTGCCAGTTCGGAGAGCCCCTACGAGCAGTACTTC. It encodes CASSESPYEQYF.

V is TRBV20-1 and J is TRBJ2-7; TRBD1 is a possible D gene (5 bases). Germline-derived CDR1 and CDR2 are DFQATT and SNEGSKA (reference sequence). This CDR3 region has 16 residues. V lost 6 bases and J lost 3, with 24 bases in between. In nucleotides, the CDR3 is TGCAGTGCCAGGGTCATGGGGTCAGAGGCATTCTACGAGCAGTACTTC. Protein product: CSARVMGSEAFYEQYF.

Many counts were recorded for this clonotype. The V gene is TRBV2, the J gene TRBJ2-7; D not certain. V was pared by 5 bases and J by 2 bases, with 10 bases between. CDR3 length: 13 amino acids. CDR1 is SNHLY and CDR2 is FYNNEI in the germline V gene. CDR3 DNA sequence: TGTGCCAGCAGTCCCAGTTACACCTACGAGCAGTACTTC. Amino acid sequence: CASSPSYTYEQYF.

Many counts were recorded for this clonotype. The chain employs TRBV18 and TRBJ1-1, with 7 bases matching TRBD1. The V gene's germline CDR1 is KGHSH and CDR2 LQKENI. The CDR3 loop spans 14 amino acids. V shed 4 bases, J shed 0 bases, and the junction held 2 bases outside the gene matches. The CDR3: CASSRQGMNTEAFF. DNA of the CDR3: TGTGCCAGCTCACGACAGGGCATGAACACTGAAGCTTTCTTT.

The V and J genes are TRBV2 and TRBJ2-2; 11 nucleotides line up with TRBD2. Losses at the gene ends were 4 bases for V and 0 bases for J; bases not matched to a gene: 10. CDR3 length: 19 residues. Germline V CDR1 and CDR2: SNHLY, FYNNEI. CDR3 region: CASSARRPGLAANTGELFF. DNA of the CDR3: TGTGCCAGCAGTGCTAGACGTCCGGGACTAGCGGCGAACACCGGGGAGCTGTTTTTT.

The genes are TRBV2 and TRBJ2-7, with TRBD2 matching 12 bases. Germline V gene sequence: CDR1 SNHLY, CDR2 FYNNEI. The CDR3 covers 14 residues. The V gene end was trimmed by 8 bases and the J gene end by 4 bases; junction bases not matched to a gene: 6. In DNA form, the CDR3 reads TGTGCCAGCGGGCTAGCGGGAGGGAGGTACGAGCAGTACTTC. Its translation is CASGLAGGRYEQYF.